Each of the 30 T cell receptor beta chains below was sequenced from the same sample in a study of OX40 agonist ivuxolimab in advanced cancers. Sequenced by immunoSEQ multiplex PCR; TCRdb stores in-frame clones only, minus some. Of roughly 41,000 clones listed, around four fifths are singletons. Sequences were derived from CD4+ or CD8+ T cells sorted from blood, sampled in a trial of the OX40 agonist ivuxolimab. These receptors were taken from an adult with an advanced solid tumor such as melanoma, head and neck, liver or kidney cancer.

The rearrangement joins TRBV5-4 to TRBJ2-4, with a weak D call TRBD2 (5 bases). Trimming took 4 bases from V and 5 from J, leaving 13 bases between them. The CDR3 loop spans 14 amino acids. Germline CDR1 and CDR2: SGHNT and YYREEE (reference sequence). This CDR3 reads CASSVPGSQNIQYF. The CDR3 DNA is TGTGCCAGCAGCGTCCCGGGGTCACAAAACATTCAGTACTTC.

CDR3 coding DNA: TGTGCCATCAGGTCGACTAGCGGGAGCGACCACGAGCAGTACTTC. Its protein is CAIRSTSGSDHEQYF. J is TRBJ2-7 and V is TRBV10-3; 12 positions agree with TRBD2. Germline V gene lookup returns CDR1 ENHRY and CDR2 SYGVKD. The V and J ends lost 6 bases and 5 bases, in that order; junction bases with no gene match: 8. The length of the CDR3 is 15 residues.

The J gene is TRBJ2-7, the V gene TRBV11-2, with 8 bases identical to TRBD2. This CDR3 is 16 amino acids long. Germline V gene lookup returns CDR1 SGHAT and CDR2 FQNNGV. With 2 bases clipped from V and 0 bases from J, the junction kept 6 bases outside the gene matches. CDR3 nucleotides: TGTGCCAGCAGCTTATTGCGCGGGAGGAGCTCCTACGAGCAGTACTTC. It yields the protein CASSLLRGRSSYEQYF. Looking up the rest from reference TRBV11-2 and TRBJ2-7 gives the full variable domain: EAGVAQSPRYKIIEKRQSVAFWCNPISGHATLYWYQQILGQGPKLLIQFQNNGVVDDSQLPKDRFSAERLKGVDSTLKIQPAKLEDSAVYLCASSLLRGRSSYEQYFGPGTRLTVT.

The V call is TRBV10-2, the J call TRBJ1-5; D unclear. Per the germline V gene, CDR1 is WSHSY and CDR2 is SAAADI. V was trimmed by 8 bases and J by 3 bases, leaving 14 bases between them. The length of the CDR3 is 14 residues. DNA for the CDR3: TGCGCCAGCTGTCTCGACGGATACAATCAGCCCCAGCATTTT. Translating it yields CASCLDGYNQPQHF.

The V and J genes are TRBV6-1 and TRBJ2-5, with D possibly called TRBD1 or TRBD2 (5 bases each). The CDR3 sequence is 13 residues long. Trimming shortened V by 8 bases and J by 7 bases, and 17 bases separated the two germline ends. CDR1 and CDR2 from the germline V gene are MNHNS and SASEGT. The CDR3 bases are TGTGCCAGCTGGGGCAGGGAGAAGTGGACCCAGTACTTC. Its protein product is CASWGREKWTQYF.

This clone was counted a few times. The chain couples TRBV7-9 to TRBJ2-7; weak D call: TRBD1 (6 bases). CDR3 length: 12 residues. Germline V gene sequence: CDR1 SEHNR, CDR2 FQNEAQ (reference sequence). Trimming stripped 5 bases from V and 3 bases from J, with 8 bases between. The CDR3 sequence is CASSRQDYEQYF. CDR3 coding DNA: TGTGCCAGCAGCCGACAGGACTACGAGCAGTACTTC. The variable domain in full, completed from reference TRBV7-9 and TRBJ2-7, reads DTGVSQNPRHKITKRGQNVTFRCDPISEHNRLYWYRQTLGQGPEFLTYFQNEAQLEKSRLLSDRFSAERPKGSFSTLEIQRTEQGDSAMYLCASSRQDYEQYFGPGTRLTVT.

CDR3 residues: CASSGWGDLVGTDTQYF. Written as DNA, the CDR3 is TGTGCCAGCAGTGGTTGGGGTGATCTAGTGGGCACAGATACGCAGTATTTT. This chain uses TRBV2 with TRBJ2-3, with unresolved D. The V end was cut by 4 bases, the J end by 1 base, with 18 bases between. Germline V gives CDR1 SNHLY, CDR2 FYNNEI. The CDR3 length is 17 residues.

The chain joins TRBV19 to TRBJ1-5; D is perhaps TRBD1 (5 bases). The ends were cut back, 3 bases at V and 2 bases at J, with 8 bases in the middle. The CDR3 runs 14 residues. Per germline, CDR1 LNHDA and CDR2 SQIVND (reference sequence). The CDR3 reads CASSIQGGNQPQHF. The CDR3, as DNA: TGTGCCAGTAGTATTCAGGGAGGCAATCAGCCCCAGCATTTT.

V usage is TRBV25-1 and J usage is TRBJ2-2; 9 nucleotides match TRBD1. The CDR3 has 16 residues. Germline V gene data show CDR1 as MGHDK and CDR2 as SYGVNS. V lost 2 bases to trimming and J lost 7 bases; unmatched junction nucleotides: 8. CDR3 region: CASSERVDRGYGELFF. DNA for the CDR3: TGTGCCAGCAGTGAAAGGGTGGACAGGGGCTACGGGGAGCTGTTTTTT.

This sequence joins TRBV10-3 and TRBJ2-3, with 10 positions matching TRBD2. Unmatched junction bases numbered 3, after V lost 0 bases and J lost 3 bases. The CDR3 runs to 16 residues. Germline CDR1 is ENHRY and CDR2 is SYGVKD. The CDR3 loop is CAISESVLAGTDTQYF. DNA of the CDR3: TGTGCCATCAGTGAGTCCGTACTAGCGGGAACAGATACGCAGTATTTT.

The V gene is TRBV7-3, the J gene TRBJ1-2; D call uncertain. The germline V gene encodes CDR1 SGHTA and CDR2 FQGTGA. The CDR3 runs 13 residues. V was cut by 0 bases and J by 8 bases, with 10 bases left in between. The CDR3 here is CASSLTSEGGYTF. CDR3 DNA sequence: TGTGCCAGCAGCTTAACTTCAGAAGGGGGCTACACCTTC.

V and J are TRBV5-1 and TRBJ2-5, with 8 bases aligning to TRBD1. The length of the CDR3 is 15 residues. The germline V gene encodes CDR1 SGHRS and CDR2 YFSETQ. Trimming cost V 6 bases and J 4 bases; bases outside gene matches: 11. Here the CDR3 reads CASKATTGEGETQYF. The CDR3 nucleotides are TGCGCCAGCAAGGCCACGACAGGGGAAGGAGAGACCCAGTACTTC. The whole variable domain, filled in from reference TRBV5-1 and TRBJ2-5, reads KAGVTQTPRYLIKTRGQQVTLSCSPISGHRSVSWYQQTPGQGLQFLFEYFSETQRNKGNFPGRFSGRQFSNSRSEMNVSTLELGDSALYLCASKATTGEGETQYFGPGTRLLVL.

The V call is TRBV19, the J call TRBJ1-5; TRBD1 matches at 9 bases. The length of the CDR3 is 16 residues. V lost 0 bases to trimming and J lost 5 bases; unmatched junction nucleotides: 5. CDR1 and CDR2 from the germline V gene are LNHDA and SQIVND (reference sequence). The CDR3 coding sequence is TGTGCCAGTAGTATAGATTATGGGACAGGGTATCAGCCCCAGCATTTT. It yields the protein CASSIDYGTGYQPQHF.

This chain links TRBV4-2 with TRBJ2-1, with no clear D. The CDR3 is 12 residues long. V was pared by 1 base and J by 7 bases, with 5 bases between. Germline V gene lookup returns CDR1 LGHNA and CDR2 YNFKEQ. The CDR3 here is CASSQGWNEQFF. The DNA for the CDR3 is TGTGCCAGCAGCCAAGGGTGGAATGAGCAGTTCTTC.

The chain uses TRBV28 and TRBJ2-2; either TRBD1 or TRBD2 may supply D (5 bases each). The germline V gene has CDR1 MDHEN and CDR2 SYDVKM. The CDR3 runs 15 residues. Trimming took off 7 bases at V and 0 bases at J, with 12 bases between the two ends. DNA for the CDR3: TGTGCCAGCACCTCCGGGGCCGCGAACACCGGGGAGCTGTTTTTT. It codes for CASTSGAANTGELFF. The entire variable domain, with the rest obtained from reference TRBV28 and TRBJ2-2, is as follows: DVKVTQSSRYLVKRTGEKVFLECVQDMDHENMFWYRQDPGLGLRLIYFSYDVKMKEKGDIPEGYSVSREKKERFSLILESASTNQTSMYLCASTSGAANTGELFFGEGSRLTVL.

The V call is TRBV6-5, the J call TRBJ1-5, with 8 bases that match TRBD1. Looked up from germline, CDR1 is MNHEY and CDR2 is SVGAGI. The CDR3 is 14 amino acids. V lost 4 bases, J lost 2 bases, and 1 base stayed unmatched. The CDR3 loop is CASSSTGGNQPQHF. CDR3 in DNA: TGTGCCAGCAGTTCGACAGGGGGCAATCAGCCCCAGCATTTT.

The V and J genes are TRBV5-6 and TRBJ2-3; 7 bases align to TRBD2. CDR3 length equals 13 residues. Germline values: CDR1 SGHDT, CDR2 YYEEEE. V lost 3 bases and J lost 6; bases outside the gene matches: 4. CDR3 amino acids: CASSSQGGDTQYF. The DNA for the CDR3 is TGTGCCAGCAGCTCGCAGGGAGGGGATACGCAGTATTTT.

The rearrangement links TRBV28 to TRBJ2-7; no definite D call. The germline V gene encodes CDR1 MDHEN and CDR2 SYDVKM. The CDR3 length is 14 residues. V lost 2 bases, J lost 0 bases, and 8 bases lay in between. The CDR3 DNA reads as TGTGCCAGCAGTTTAGGTACGAGCTCCTACGAGCAGTACTTC. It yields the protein CASSLGTSSYEQYF.

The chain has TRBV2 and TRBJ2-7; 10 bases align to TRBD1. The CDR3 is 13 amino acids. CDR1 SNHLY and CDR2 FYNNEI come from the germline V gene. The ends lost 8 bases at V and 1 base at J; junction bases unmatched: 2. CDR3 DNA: TGTGCCAGCGAGGGACAGGGGTCCTACGAGCAGTACTTC. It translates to CASEGQGSYEQYF.

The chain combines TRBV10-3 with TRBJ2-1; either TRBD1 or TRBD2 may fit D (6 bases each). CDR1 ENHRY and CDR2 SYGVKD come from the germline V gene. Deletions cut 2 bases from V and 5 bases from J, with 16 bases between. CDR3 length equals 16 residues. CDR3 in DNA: TGTGCCATCAGTGAGGCGACAGGCGGGGTCGACAATGAGCAGTTCTTC. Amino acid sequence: CAISEATGGVDNEQFF.

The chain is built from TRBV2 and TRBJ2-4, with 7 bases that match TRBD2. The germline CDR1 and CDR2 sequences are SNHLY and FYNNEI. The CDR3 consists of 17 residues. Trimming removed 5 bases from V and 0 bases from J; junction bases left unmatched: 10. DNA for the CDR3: TGTGCCAGCAGTTATAGGGGAGGGCGGGTAGCCAAAAACATTCAGTACTTC. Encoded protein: CASSYRGGRVAKNIQYF. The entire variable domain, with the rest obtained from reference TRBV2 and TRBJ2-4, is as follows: EPEVTQTPSHQVTQMGQEVILRCVPISNHLYFYWYRQILGQKVEFLVSFYNNEISEKSEIFDDQFSVERPDGSNFTLKIRSTKLEDSAMYFCASSYRGGRVAKNIQYFGAGTRLSVL.

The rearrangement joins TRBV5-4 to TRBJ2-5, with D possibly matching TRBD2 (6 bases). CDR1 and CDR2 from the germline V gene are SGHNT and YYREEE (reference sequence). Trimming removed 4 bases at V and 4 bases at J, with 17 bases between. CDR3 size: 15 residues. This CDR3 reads CASSPPGTPAETQYF. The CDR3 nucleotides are TGTGCCAGCAGCCCGCCCGGGACTCCTGCAGAGACCCAGTACTTC.

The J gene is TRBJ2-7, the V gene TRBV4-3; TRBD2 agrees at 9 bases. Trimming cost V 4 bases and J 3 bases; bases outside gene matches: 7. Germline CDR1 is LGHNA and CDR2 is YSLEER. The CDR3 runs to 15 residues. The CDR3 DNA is TGCGCCAGCAGCCCCAATAGCGGGGGAGGCTACGAGCAGTACTTC. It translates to CASSPNSGGGYEQYF.

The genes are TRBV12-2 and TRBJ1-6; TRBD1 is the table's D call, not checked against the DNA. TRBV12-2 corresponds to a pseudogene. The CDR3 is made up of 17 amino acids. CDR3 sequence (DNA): TGTGCAAGTCGCTTACCACAGGGGCCTGGATATAATTCACCCCTCCACTTT. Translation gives CASRLPQGPGYNSPLHF.

The CDR3 DNA reads as TGCGCCAGCAGCCAAGGGGGGGCACTATCCTACGAGCAGTACTTC. Its protein product is CASSQGGALSYEQYF. The chain is built from TRBV4-1 and TRBJ2-7; D could derive from TRBD1 or TRBD2 (6 bases each). The germline gives CDR1 MGHRA, CDR2 YSYEKL. This CDR3 has 15 amino acids. Trimming cost V 1 base and J 1 base, with 11 bases left between them.

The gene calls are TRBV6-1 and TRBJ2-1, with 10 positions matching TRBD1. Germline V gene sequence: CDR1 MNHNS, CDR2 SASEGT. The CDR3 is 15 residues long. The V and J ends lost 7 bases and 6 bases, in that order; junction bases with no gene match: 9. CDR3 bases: TGTGCCAGCACCCCCCGGGACAGGGGCCGCAATGAGCAGTTCTTC. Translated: CASTPRDRGRNEQFF.

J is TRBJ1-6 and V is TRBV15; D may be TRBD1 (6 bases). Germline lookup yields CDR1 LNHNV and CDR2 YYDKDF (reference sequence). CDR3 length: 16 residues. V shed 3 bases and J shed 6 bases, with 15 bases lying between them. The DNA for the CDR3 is TGTGCCACCAGCAGTCCGAGAGGGGGGACTAATTCACCCCTCCACTTT. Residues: CATSSPRGGTNSPLHF.

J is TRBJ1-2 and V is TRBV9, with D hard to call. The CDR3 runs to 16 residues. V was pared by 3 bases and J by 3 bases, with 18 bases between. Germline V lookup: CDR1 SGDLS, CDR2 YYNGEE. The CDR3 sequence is CASSDMGGRVDYGYTF. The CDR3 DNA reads TGTGCCAGCAGCGACATGGGAGGAAGGGTGGACTATGGCTACACCTTC.

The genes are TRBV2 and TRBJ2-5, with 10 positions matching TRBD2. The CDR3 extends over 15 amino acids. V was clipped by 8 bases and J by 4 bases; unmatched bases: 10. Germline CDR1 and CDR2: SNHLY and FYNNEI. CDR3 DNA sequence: TGTGCCAGCGTCGGGGGCCGACTAGCGGGAGAGACCCAGTACTTC. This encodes CASVGGRLAGETQYF. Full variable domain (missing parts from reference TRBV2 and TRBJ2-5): EPEVTQTPSHQVTQMGQEVILRCVPISNHLYFYWYRQILGQKVEFLVSFYNNEISEKSEIFDDQFSVERPDGSNFTLKIRSTKLEDSAMYFCASVGGRLAGETQYFGPGTRLLVL.

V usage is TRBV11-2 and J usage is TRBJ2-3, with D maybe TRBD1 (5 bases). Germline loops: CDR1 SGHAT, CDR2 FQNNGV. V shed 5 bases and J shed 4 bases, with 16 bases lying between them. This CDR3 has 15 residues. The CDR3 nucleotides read TGTGCCAGCAGCCCCGACCCAGGGAACGCAGATACGCAGTATTTT. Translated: CASSPDPGNADTQYF.